Included here is one TCR beta chain sequence, with context. Its antigen is undetermined. In the PCR, 60 Vbeta and 13 Jbeta primers were used. The protocol was immunoSEQ multiplex PCR, while the TCRdb copy is restricted to in-frame clones and leaves out a portion. The repertoire has around 190,000 clones, 80% of them found once; the top ten carry 4.5% to 6%. The data were taken from a study of cytomegalovirus exposure and HLA in healthy donors. Study information: Early released data had 80 million or so unique TCRs, all coming from HLA-typed donors. Study-wide results and limits: Presence/absence analyses supposed approximately even sequencing depth among donors. In a later analysis, the majority of CMV-associated beta chains seemingly showed HLA restriction.

This CDR3 region has 17 residues. The J segment lost 4 bases and the V segment lost 0 bases, leaving 9 bases of the junction unmatched. The germline V gene has CDR1 LNHDA and CDR2 SQIVND (reference sequence). The sequenced sample consisted of PBMCs. The chain carries TRBV19 and TRBJ2-7; 10 bases are shared with TRBD1. This sequence was found in a middle-aged man in good health and CMV-seronegative. The CDR3 here is CASSIDSGRTGGYEQYF. In nucleotides, the CDR3 is TGTGCCAGTAGTATAGACTCTGGGAGGACAGGGGGATACGAGCAGTACTTC.